The 24 T cell receptor beta chains presented below share a single source sample, sequenced in a study of T-cell memory formation after mild COVID-19. TCRdb itself ran the 5' RACE reads through MiXCR, one entry per CDR3 protein. The sample lists about 360,000 distinct CDR3 sequences; around an eighth were seen once. Sequenced sample: PBMCs or a T cell subset sorted from them (not recorded which). The receptors were gathered from a man between 18 and 29 years old who had mild COVID-19 (a few samples of this study predate the infection). Cell type and time point are not known.

In nucleotides, the CDR3 is TGCGCCAGCAGTGTCAAGGGGGCATCCTACGAGCAGTACTTC. Translation: CASSVKGASYEQYF. The chain links TRBV10-2 to TRBJ2-7; 7 bases agree with TRBD1. V lost 4 bases to trimming and J lost 1 base; unmatched junction nucleotides: 4. CDR1 and CDR2 from the germline V gene are WSHSY and SAAADI. This CDR3 has 14 residues.

This clonotype has only a few counts. The rearrangement links TRBV6-2 or TRBV6-3 to TRBJ1-2, with no clear D. CDR3 length equals 11 residues. V was clipped by 0 bases and J by 4 bases, with 0 bases between them. Looked up from germline, CDR1 is MNHEY and CDR2 is SVGEGT. The DNA of the CDR3 is TGTGCCAGCAGTTACTCCTATGGCTACACCTTC. Translation: CASSYSYGYTF.

V usage is TRBV7-6 and J usage is TRBJ2-2; D may be TRBD1 or TRBD2 (5 bases each). This CDR3 is built from 15 residues. Germline assignment: CDR1 SGHVS and CDR2 FNYEAQ. The V and J ends lost 4 bases and 1 base respectively, with 10 bases between them. This chain's CDR3 is CASSSSRGNTGELFF. The CDR3 nucleotides read TGTGCCAGCAGCTCCTCGAGGGGGAACACCGGGGAGCTGTTTTTT.

This clonotype was detected ten times or more. This chain uses TRBV6-2 or TRBV6-3 with TRBJ2-5, with D perhaps assigned TRBD1 or TRBD2 (5 bases each). Germline-derived CDR1 and CDR2 are MNHEY and SVGEGT. CDR3 length equals 12 residues. V lost 5 bases to trimming and J lost 3 bases, with 7 bases between them. The chain's CDR3 is CASSGTEETQYF. The CDR3 DNA reads as TGTGCCAGCAGTGGGACGGAAGAGACCCAGTACTTC.

This chain joins TRBV14 and TRBJ1-2; TRBD1 matches at 7 bases. There are 15 residues in the CDR3. The ends lost 5 bases at V and 5 bases at J; junction bases unmatched: 11. Germline V gene sequence: CDR1 SGHDN, CDR2 FVKESK. The CDR3 loop is CASSSWTGLSYGYTF. The CDR3 region has the DNA TGTGCCAGCAGCTCTTGGACAGGATTAAGTTATGGCTACACCTTC.

At least ten counts were recorded for this clonotype. The chain employs TRBV5-1 and TRBJ2-5, with D possibly being TRBD1 (6 bases). V gave up 5 bases and J gave up 5 bases, with 19 bases separating them. CDR3 size: 15 residues. Germline loops: CDR1 SGHRS, CDR2 YFSETQ. Here the CDR3 reads CASSLTTSGDETQYF. DNA for the CDR3: TGCGCCAGCAGTTTAACGACCTCAGGGGACGAGACCCAGTACTTC.

The rearrangement joins TRBV2 to TRBJ1-2; D is unclear. The CDR3 is 12 amino acids. Trimming stripped 4 bases from V and 6 bases from J, with 9 bases between. In germline, CDR1 is SNHLY, CDR2 FYNNEI. The DNA of the CDR3 is TGTGCCAGCAGTGCCCGCAGTGATGGCTACACCTTC. This translates into CASSARSDGYTF.

In its sample, this clonotype was seen a few times. The V gene is TRBV20-1, the J gene TRBJ2-5, with 7 bases identical to TRBD2. CDR3 length equals 14 residues. J was trimmed by 5 bases and V by 3 bases; bases with no gene match: 9. Germline assignment: CDR1 DFQATT and CDR2 SNEGSKA (reference sequence). The CDR3 nucleotides read TGCAGTGCTAGTGCTCCGCTGGGAGGGGAGACCCAGTACTTC. As protein: CSASAPLGGETQYF.

This clonotype was picked up a small number of times. V usage is TRBV20-1 and J usage is TRBJ2-1; D tentatively reads TRBD1 or TRBD2 (6 bases each). V dropped 2 bases and J dropped 0 bases, with 14 bases sitting between them. The CDR3 loop spans 16 amino acids. CDR1 is DFQATT and CDR2 is SNEGSKA in the germline V gene (reference sequence). In DNA, the CDR3 is TGCAGTGCTAGATCCCCACAGGGAGGCTCCTACAATGAGCAGTTCTTC. Its protein product is CSARSPQGGSYNEQFF.

The chain couples TRBV5-1 to TRBJ2-3; D ambiguous. V was trimmed by 2 bases and J by 9 bases, leaving 13 bases between them. Germline-derived CDR1 and CDR2 are SGHRS and YFSETQ. This CDR3 has 13 residues. This CDR3 reads CASSFITGLTQYF. The CDR3 region has the DNA TGCGCCAGCAGCTTTATCACCGGCCTCACGCAGTATTTT.

This clonotype was found a few times. The chain recombines TRBV6-2 or TRBV6-3 with TRBJ1-5; 7 nucleotides line up with TRBD1. V lost 2 bases and J lost 2; bases outside the gene matches: 6. This CDR3 has 16 amino acids. CDR1 and CDR2 from the germline V gene are MNHEY and SVGEGT. The CDR3 DNA is TGTGCCAGCAGTTACACCTGGACAGGTGGCAATCAGCCCCAGCATTTT. Protein: CASSYTWTGGNQPQHF.

This chain connects TRBV9 to TRBJ2-6, with unresolved D. The CDR3 contains 15 residues. Per the germline V gene, CDR1 is SGDLS and CDR2 is YYNGEE. With 3 bases removed from V and 0 bases from J, the gap between germline ends came to 7 bases. The CDR3 loop is CASSETGSGANVLTF. For the CDR3, the DNA is TGTGCCAGCAGCGAGACCGGCTCTGGGGCCAACGTCCTGACTTTC.

This clonotype was seen only a few times. This sequence joins TRBV18 and TRBJ1-3; no firm D call. This CDR3 is built from 15 residues. Trimming stripped 0 bases from V and 3 bases from J, with 9 bases between. Germline lookup yields CDR1 KGHSH and CDR2 LQKENI. This chain's CDR3 is CASSPPAVFGNTIYF. In DNA form, the CDR3 reads TGTGCCAGCTCACCACCGGCAGTCTTTGGAAACACCATATATTTT.

The V and J genes are TRBV19 and TRBJ1-5; D call uncertain. Germline CDR1 and CDR2: LNHDA and SQIVND (reference sequence). Between the trimmed V and J ends, which lost 9 bases and 1 base, there was a span of 13 bases. The CDR3 is 14 amino acids. DNA for the CDR3: TGTGCCAGCCTCGATCTGGGGAGCAATCAGCCCCAGCATTTT. Residues: CASLDLGSNQPQHF. Complete variable domain (other parts from reference TRBV19 and TRBJ1-5): DGGITQSPKYLFRKEGQNVTLSCEQNLNHDAMYWYRQDPGQGLRLIYYSQIVNDFQKGDIAEGYSVSREKKESFPLTVTSAQKNPTAFYLCASLDLGSNQPQHFGDGTRLSIL.

This clonotype was picked up a small number of times. The chain employs TRBV2 and TRBJ1-3; 7 bases map to TRBD1. V shed 10 bases and J 2 bases; nucleotides not matched to a gene: 17. Germline V gene lookup returns CDR1 SNHLY and CDR2 FYNNEI. The CDR3 sequence is 17 residues long. CDR3 sequence reads: CANHRDSQLVPGNTIYF. The CDR3 nucleotides read TGTGCCAACCACCGGGACAGCCAACTGGTTCCTGGAAACACCATATATTTT.

The chain joins TRBV19 to TRBJ1-5; D gene unclear. V was shortened by 5 bases and J by 5 bases, with 10 bases between the two germline ends. Per germline, CDR1 LNHDA and CDR2 SQIVND (reference sequence). The CDR3 is 13 amino acids. CDR3 DNA: TGTGCCAGTAGTCATAGGACCGATCAGCCCCAGCATTTT. This encodes CASSHRTDQPQHF.

Many counts were recorded for this clonotype. J is TRBJ2-5 and V is TRBV20-1, with TRBD2 identical over 7 bases. This CDR3 comprises 14 residues. The germline CDR1 and CDR2 sequences are DFQATT and SNEGSKA (reference sequence). Trimming at V came to 7 bases and at J to 0 bases, leaving 8 bases not matched to a gene. CDR3 bases: TGCAGTGTGGTCGGGGGGTTGGACCAAGAGACCCAGTACTTC. Residues: CSVVGGLDQETQYF.

The V and J genes are TRBV9 and TRBJ2-7, with TRBD2 identical over 7 bases. The junction had 4 bases not matched to a gene; V was cut back by 4 bases and J by 0 bases. CDR1 is SGDLS and CDR2 is YYNGEE in the germline V gene. The CDR3 covers 14 residues. The CDR3: CASSSRGFSYEQYF. The CDR3 DNA sequence: TGTGCCAGCAGCTCGCGGGGGTTCTCCTACGAGCAGTACTTC.

This clonotype was counted ten times or more. The chain is built from TRBV28 and TRBJ2-3; 8 nucleotides match TRBD2. CDR1 MDHEN and CDR2 SYDVKM come from the germline V gene. The CDR3 runs 15 residues. V shed 6 bases, J shed 0 bases, and the junction held 5 bases outside the gene matches. CDR3 sequence (DNA): TGTGCCAGCAGCCACCAGCGGGGGAGCACAGATACGCAGTATTTT. Protein product: CASSHQRGSTDTQYF.

This rearrangement joins TRBV24-1 to TRBJ2-2; D is ambiguous. CDR1 and CDR2 (germline): KGHDR, SFDVKD. The CDR3 is 13 residues long. The V gene lost 5 bases and the J gene lost 4 bases, with 7 bases spanning the gap. CDR3 DNA: TGTGCCACCAGTGCCGACGGCACCGGGGAGCTGTTTTTT. It specifies CATSADGTGELFF.

This clonotype was seen a handful of times. This chain joins TRBV4-2 and TRBJ1-2; a possible D gene is TRBD1 (6 bases). The CDR3 is made up of 15 amino acids. With 4 bases removed from V and 2 bases from J, the gap between germline ends came to 14 bases. Germline values: CDR1 LGHNA, CDR2 YNFKEQ. Written as DNA, the CDR3 is TGTGCCAGCAGCCCAGTTACAGGGACCAACTATGGCTACACCTTC. The encoded protein is CASSPVTGTNYGYTF.

This chain connects TRBV6-4 to TRBJ1-6; D remains ambiguous. Germline V gene lookup returns CDR1 MRHNA and CDR2 SNTAGT. CDR3 length: 14 amino acids. V dropped 0 bases and J dropped 7 bases, with 7 bases sitting between them. CDR3 sequence: CASSDSTGNSPLHF. The CDR3 nucleotides read TGTGCCAGCAGTGACTCGACTGGCAATTCACCCCTCCACTTT.

The sample holds a few counts of this clonotype. This chain uses TRBV5-5 with TRBJ2-7, with TRBD2 as a possible D gene (7 bases). V dropped 6 bases and J dropped 4 bases, with 17 bases sitting between them. Germline V gives CDR1 SGHKS, CDR2 YYEKEE (reference sequence). The CDR3 extends over 14 amino acids. CDR3 bases: TGTGCCAGCACCCCGGGCAGGGGACTATACGAGCAGTACGTC. Translation gives CASTPGRGLYEQYV.

This chain uses TRBV7-6 with TRBJ2-5, with 14 bases fitting TRBD2. V trimming: 2 bases; J trimming: 2 bases; junction bases outside the gene matches: 4. CDR1 is SGHVS, CDR2 FNYEAQ, per germline. The CDR3 contains 17 residues. CDR3 coding DNA: TGTGCCAGCAGCTTAACCGGGACTAGCGGGGGTCAAGAGACCCAGTACTTC. Its protein is CASSLTGTSGGQETQYF.